The 24 T cell receptor beta chains given below trace back to one sample, sequenced in a study of blood T cell repertoires in COVID-19. Profiling relied on immunoSEQ multiplex PCR, and the TCRdb table lists in-frame clones only, not all of them. The sample shows 100,000 to 150,000 clones, around three quarters of them seen only once. The specimen was peripheral blood. Receptor source: a man aged 35 to 55 with active or convalescent COVID-19.

The gene calls are TRBV28 and TRBJ2-1, with D tentatively TRBD2 (6 bases). This CDR3 has 12 amino acids. Per the germline V gene, CDR1 is MDHEN and CDR2 is SYDVKM. Trimming removed 4 bases at V and 10 bases at J, with 11 bases between. CDR3 amino acids: CASSWAGMEQFF. CDR3 nucleotides: TGTGCCAGCAGTTGGGCGGGGATGGAGCAGTTCTTC.

V and J are TRBV6-4 and TRBJ2-1; no definite D call. The CDR3 runs to 13 residues. The ends were cut back, 2 bases at V and 6 bases at J, with 8 bases in the middle. Germline CDR1 is MRHNA and CDR2 is SNTAGT. CDR3 loop: CASSDPGRNEQFF. CDR3 bases: TGTGCCAGCAGTGACCCAGGCCGCAATGAGCAGTTCTTC.

J is TRBJ1-1 and V is TRBV4-3; 7 nucleotides match TRBD1. With V trimmed by 4 bases and J by 7 bases, 9 bases remained unmatched. Germline CDR1 and CDR2: LGHNA and YSLEER. This CDR3 region has 14 residues. The CDR3 nucleotides read TGCGCCAGCAGCCGATCCACAGGGGACCATGAAGCTTTCTTT. This sequence encodes CASSRSTGDHEAFF.

The chain joins TRBV3-1 (or the pseudogene TRBV3-2) to TRBJ1-3; TRBD1 matches at 10 bases. CDR1 and CDR2 from the germline V gene are LGHDT and YNNKEL (reference sequence). Losses at the gene ends were 5 bases for V and 4 bases for J; bases not matched to a gene: 8. The CDR3 is 16 amino acids. The CDR3: CASSFQDRGKGNTIYF. DNA of the CDR3: TGTGCCAGCAGCTTTCAGGACAGGGGGAAAGGAAACACCATATATTTT.

This chain joins TRBV2 and TRBJ1-5; D is ambiguous. Germline V lookup: CDR1 SNHLY, CDR2 FYNNEI. The CDR3 sequence is 13 residues long. V was clipped by 8 bases and J by 3 bases, with 11 bases between them. The CDR3 region is CASHGEINQPQHF. The CDR3 DNA sequence: TGTGCCAGCCATGGTGAGATCAATCAGCCCCAGCATTTT.

The chain uses TRBV6-5 and TRBJ2-7, with 9 bases fitting TRBD1. The CDR3 loop spans 15 amino acids. V shed 5 bases and J 6 bases; nucleotides not matched to a gene: 11. In germline, CDR1 is MNHEY, CDR2 SVGAGI. The CDR3 region is CASSNPGQGGSEQYF. The CDR3 DNA reads TGTGCCAGCAGTAACCCGGGACAGGGAGGGAGCGAGCAGTACTTC.

This clone was counted once. The CDR3 spells CASSPLPTGHYGYTF. The DNA of the CDR3 is TGTGCCAGCAGTCCTCTACCGACAGGGCATTATGGCTACACCTTC. The J gene is TRBJ1-2, the V gene TRBV6-5; 7 nucleotides line up with TRBD1. The CDR3 has 15 residues. Germline CDR1 MNHEY, CDR2 SVGAGI. Germline trimming cut 5 bases from V and 5 bases from J; bases unmatched to any gene: 11.

The chain combines TRBV6-2 or TRBV6-3 with TRBJ2-3, with no clear D. CDR3 length: 14 amino acids. Germline V gene lookup returns CDR1 MNHEY and CDR2 SVGEGT. Deletions cut 2 bases from V and 0 bases from J, with 6 bases between. CDR3 bases: TGTGCCAGCAGTTACGTGTCTAGCACAGATACGCAGTATTTT. It yields the protein CASSYVSSTDTQYF.

The chain couples TRBV5-4 to TRBJ1-3; D may be TRBD1 (5 bases). The length of the CDR3 is 15 residues. Trimming left V 4 bases short and J 4 bases short, with 15 bases between. Germline V gene data show CDR1 as SGHNT and CDR2 as YYREEE (reference sequence). The DNA of the CDR3 is TGTGCCAGCAGCAAGGACGGGACTGCCGGAAACACCATATATTTT. Translated, it gives CASSKDGTAGNTIYF.

V is TRBV5-6 and J is TRBJ2-2; the D is unclear. The length of the CDR3 is 14 residues. Germline V gene data show CDR1 as SGHDT and CDR2 as YYEEEE. The germline V and J ends were trimmed by 0 bases and 4 bases, with 7 bases remaining between them. CDR3 residues: CASSLVAGTGELFF. As DNA, the CDR3 is TGTGCCAGCAGCTTGGTGGCAGGCACCGGGGAGCTGTTTTTT.

V is TRBV28 and J is TRBJ2-4, with 8 bases aligning to TRBD2. CDR1 and CDR2 from the germline V gene are MDHEN and SYDVKM. V shed 6 bases, J shed 0 bases, and the junction held 4 bases outside the gene matches. This CDR3 is 15 amino acids long. The CDR3 sequence: CASSPGGGAKNIQYF. As DNA, the CDR3 is TGTGCCAGCAGCCCCGGGGGGGGAGCCAAAAACATTCAGTACTTC.

V usage is TRBV5-1 and J usage is TRBJ1-4, with D unresolved. The CDR3 contains 13 residues. Germline values: CDR1 SGHRS, CDR2 YFSETQ. Trimming pared 0 bases from V and 4 bases from J, leaving 4 bases between. Here the CDR3 DNA reads TGCGCCAGCAGCTTGGACAGTAATGAAAAACTGTTTTTT. Translated, it gives CASSLDSNEKLFF.

This clone has more than one count but fewer than ten. The gene calls are TRBV9 and TRBJ2-3; D perhaps matches TRBD2 (6 bases). The CDR3 covers 15 residues. CDR1 and CDR2 from the germline V gene are SGDLS and YYNGEE. V was trimmed by 0 bases and J by 1 base, leaving 9 bases between them. CDR3 coding DNA: TGTGCCAGCAGCGTAGTTACGGGAGGCACAGATACGCAGTATTTT. As protein: CASSVVTGGTDTQYF.

In this sample, this clone turned up once. This sequence joins TRBV6-5 and TRBJ2-7; tentatively, D is TRBD2 (5 bases). This CDR3 is 14 amino acids long. From germline, CDR1 is MNHEY and CDR2 SVGAGI. The V end was cut by 6 bases, the J end by 2 bases, with 14 bases between. CDR3 sequence reads: CASSKTDGAYEQYF. CDR3 bases: TGTGCCAGCAGCAAAACGGACGGGGCCTACGAGCAGTACTTC.

CDR3 protein: CATSGPRLAGVDTGELFF. CDR3 bases: TGTGCCACCAGCGGGCCCCGGCTAGCGGGAGTTGACACCGGGGAGCTGTTTTTT. The rearrangement joins TRBV15 to TRBJ2-2, with TRBD2 matching over 10 bases. The CDR3 is 18 amino acids. CDR1 and CDR2 (germline): LNHNV, YYDKDF (reference sequence). With 5 bases clipped from V and 3 bases from J, the junction kept 12 bases outside the gene matches.

J is TRBJ2-7 and V is TRBV6-5; D possibly corresponds to TRBD2 (5 bases). Germline V gene sequence: CDR1 MNHEY, CDR2 SVGAGI. The CDR3 loop spans 15 amino acids. V lost 9 bases, J lost 5 bases, and 23 bases lay in between. As DNA, the CDR3 is TGTGCCAGTCTATCTGACTTGCGAGGGAGCAACGAGCAGTACTTC. Residues: CASLSDLRGSNEQYF.

This chain joins TRBV7-2 and TRBJ2-1, with D possibly matching TRBD2 (6 bases). The CDR3 has 14 amino acids. Looked up from germline, CDR1 is SGHTA and CDR2 is FQGNSA. The ends were cut back, 5 bases at V and 7 bases at J, with 15 bases in the middle. Written as DNA, the CDR3 is TGTGCCAGCAGCCCCGCACGGGCGGGAAATGAGCAGTTCTTC. It specifies CASSPARAGNEQFF. Supplemented by reference TRBV7-2 and TRBJ2-1, the full variable domain reads GAGVSQSPSNKVTEKGKDVELRCDPISGHTALYWYRQSLGQGLEFLIYFQGNSAPDKSGLPSDRFSAERTGGSVSTLTIQRTQQEDSAVYLCASSPARAGNEQFFGPGTRLTVL.

The chain is built from TRBV19 and TRBJ1-2; the D gene is possibly TRBD1 (5 bases). CDR1 and CDR2 (germline): LNHDA, SQIVND (reference sequence). The V and J ends lost 3 bases and 7 bases respectively, with 12 bases between them. The CDR3 extends over 13 amino acids. The CDR3, as DNA: TGTGCCAGTAGTATTTCAGGGCGCGCTGGCTACACCTTC. It encodes CASSISGRAGYTF.

This chain links TRBV30 with TRBJ1-2, with TRBD1 matching 12 bases. The CDR3 length is 21 residues. The J segment lost 0 bases and the V segment lost 2 bases, leaving 19 bases of the junction unmatched. The germline gives CDR1 GTSNPN, CDR2 SVGIG (reference sequence). This CDR3 reads CAWSSFMLRDRGRGTNYGYTF. The DNA for the CDR3 is TGTGCCTGGAGTTCTTTCATGCTCCGGGACAGGGGGCGAGGAACTAACTATGGCTACACCTTC.

This clone came up a few times. This chain connects TRBV27 to TRBJ2-2, with TRBD1 as a possible D gene (6 bases). V was shortened by 7 bases and J by 1 base, with 7 bases between the two germline ends. Germline-derived CDR1 and CDR2 are MNHEY and SMNVEV (reference sequence). The CDR3 consists of 13 residues. Here the CDR3 reads CASKQGNTGELFF. Written as DNA, the CDR3 is TGTGCCAGCAAACAGGGGAACACCGGGGAGCTGTTTTTT.

The J gene is TRBJ2-7, the V gene TRBV28, with a weak D call TRBD2 (5 bases). This CDR3 has 13 amino acids. CDR1 and CDR2 from the germline V gene are MDHEN and SYDVKM. Between the trimmed V and J ends, which lost 3 bases and 7 bases, there was a span of 13 bases. CDR3 DNA sequence: TGTGCCAGCAGTTTTAGAGGGAGATCGGAGCAGTACTTC. This encodes CASSFRGRSEQYF.

This clone was counted only a few times. The chain uses TRBV5-1 and TRBJ2-2; 10 bases map to TRBD1. The CDR3 contains 15 residues. The germline V gene has CDR1 SGHRS and CDR2 YFSETQ. V dropped 4 bases and J dropped 4; count of bases not matched to a gene: 4. Here the CDR3 DNA reads TGCGCCAGCAGCCGGAGGACAGGGGGCACCGGGGAGCTGTTTTTT. Its translation: CASSRRTGGTGELFF.

V gene TRBV19 combines with J gene TRBJ1-2, with 10 positions matching TRBD1. The CDR3 spans 16 residues. V shed 6 bases, J shed 3 bases, and the junction held 10 bases outside the gene matches. Germline CDR1 is LNHDA and CDR2 is SQIVND (reference sequence). The CDR3 region has the DNA TGTGCCAGTAGCCCCCCACCCGGGACAGGGGACTATGGCTACACCTTC. It is translated as CASSPPPGTGDYGYTF.

The V call is TRBV9, the J call TRBJ2-5; D ambiguous. Germline lookup yields CDR1 SGDLS and CDR2 YYNGEE. CDR3 length: 16 amino acids. The V and J ends lost 0 bases and 5 bases respectively, with 17 bases between them. CDR3 region: CASSVDPGSKFETQYF. The CDR3 bases are TGTGCCAGCAGCGTAGATCCAGGTTCCAAGTTCGAGACCCAGTACTTC.